A single sample is the source of the 8 T cell receptor beta chains below, sequenced in a study of CD8 T cells in ankylosing spondylitis. TCRdb independently ran MiXCR on the 5' RACE reads; one entry per CDR3 protein. This table has fewer than 400,000 distinct CDR3 sequences, roughly 14% appearing once. The sequenced sample was blood, either unsorted or a sorted T cell fraction (not recorded which). Every receptor here comes from a male donor with ankylosing spondylitis or in good health (not recorded which).

This clonotype has just a few counts. This rearrangement joins TRBV30 to TRBJ2-7; 12 bases line up with TRBD2. This CDR3 contains 14 residues. CDR1 is GTSNPN and CDR2 is SVGIG in the germline V gene (reference sequence). The V gene end was trimmed by 3 bases and the J gene end by 1 base; junction bases not matched to a gene: 1. In DNA, the CDR3 is TGTGCCTGGAGAGGACTAGCGGGATCCTACGAGCAGTACTTC. Its translation: CAWRGLAGSYEQYF.

The rearrangement joins TRBV6-1 to TRBJ2-1; D remains ambiguous. The length of the CDR3 is 14 residues. Germline V gives CDR1 MNHNS, CDR2 SASEGT. Trimming removed 7 bases from V and 5 bases from J, with 15 bases in between. DNA of the CDR3: TGTGCCAGCATCCCTCCTGGACGTAACAATGAGCAGTTCTTC. Residues: CASIPPGRNNEQFF.

This clonotype was detected a few times. J is TRBJ1-2 and V is TRBV4-2, with 8 bases matching TRBD1. V dropped 4 bases and J dropped 4; count of bases not matched to a gene: 8. This CDR3 has 15 amino acids. From germline, CDR1 is LGHNA and CDR2 YNFKEQ. The CDR3 region is CASSPTTGESYGYTF. The CDR3 DNA sequence: TGTGCCAGCAGCCCGACGACAGGGGAGAGCTATGGCTACACCTTC.

This clonotype was seen repeatedly, ten times or more. The gene calls are TRBV4-1 and TRBJ2-2; possibly TRBD2 for D (6 bases). CDR1 MGHRA and CDR2 YSYEKL come from the germline V gene. Between the trimmed V and J ends, which lost 4 bases and 0 bases, there was a span of 9 bases. This CDR3 has 15 amino acids. CDR3 protein: CASSLADTNTGELFF. The CDR3 nucleotides are TGCGCCAGCAGCCTAGCGGATACGAACACCGGGGAGCTGTTTTTT.

This clonotype was detected many times. This chain joins TRBV12-3 or TRBV12-4 and TRBJ2-1, with no clear D. Trimming cost V 6 bases and J 0 bases, with 15 bases left between them. CDR3 length: 16 residues. CDR3 nucleotide sequence: TGTGCCAGCAGCCGTACTACTTCTAGCTCCTACAATGAGCAGTTCTTC. Residues: CASSRTTSSSYNEQFF.

This clonotype was seen a handful of times. The genes are TRBV20-1 and TRBJ1-3, with D possibly being TRBD1 (6 bases). The CDR3 loop spans 13 amino acids. The germline CDR1 and CDR2 sequences are DFQATT and SNEGSKA (reference sequence). The germline V and J ends were trimmed by 3 bases and 8 bases, with 14 bases remaining between them. CDR3 sequence reads: CSASRGQGDTIYF. Here the CDR3 DNA reads TGCAGTGCTAGCCGGGGGCAGGGTGACACCATATATTTT.

This clonotype has only a few counts. The rearrangement links TRBV6-1 to TRBJ1-1; D might be TRBD1 (6 bases). CDR3 length: 14 amino acids. The V gene's germline CDR1 is MNHNS and CDR2 SASEGT. V dropped 6 bases and J dropped 7 bases, with 18 bases sitting between them. The CDR3 loop reads CASRLGGGQIEAFF. The CDR3 coding sequence is TGTGCCAGCAGACTGGGCGGGGGGCAGATTGAAGCTTTCTTT.

This clonotype was recorded only once. The chain recombines TRBV30 with TRBJ2-7, with TRBD2 matching 12 bases. The germline gives CDR1 GTSNPN, CDR2 SVGIG (reference sequence). This CDR3 region has 19 residues. Trimming cost V 4 bases and J 2 bases; bases outside gene matches: 18. This CDR3 reads CAWNGRGTSGHQSAYEQYF. In DNA form, the CDR3 reads TGTGCCTGGAACGGGCGAGGGACTAGCGGGCACCAGTCGGCCTACGAGCAGTACTTC.